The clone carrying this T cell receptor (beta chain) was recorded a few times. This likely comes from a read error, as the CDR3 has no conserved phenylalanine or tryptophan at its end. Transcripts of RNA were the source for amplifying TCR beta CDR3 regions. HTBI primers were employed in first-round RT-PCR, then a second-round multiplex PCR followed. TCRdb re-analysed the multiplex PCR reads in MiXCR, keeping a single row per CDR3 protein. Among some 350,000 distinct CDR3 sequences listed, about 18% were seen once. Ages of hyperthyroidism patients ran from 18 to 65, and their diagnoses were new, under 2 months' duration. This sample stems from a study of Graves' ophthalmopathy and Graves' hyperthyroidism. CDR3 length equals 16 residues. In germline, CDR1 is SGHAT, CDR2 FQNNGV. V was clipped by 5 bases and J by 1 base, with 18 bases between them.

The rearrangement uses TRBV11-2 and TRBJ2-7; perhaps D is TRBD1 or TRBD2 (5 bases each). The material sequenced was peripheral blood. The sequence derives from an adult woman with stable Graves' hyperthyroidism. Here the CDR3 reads CASSPYSGRRSYEQYL. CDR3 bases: TGTGCCAGCAGCCCTTACTCAGGGAGACGATCCTACGAGCAGTACCTC.